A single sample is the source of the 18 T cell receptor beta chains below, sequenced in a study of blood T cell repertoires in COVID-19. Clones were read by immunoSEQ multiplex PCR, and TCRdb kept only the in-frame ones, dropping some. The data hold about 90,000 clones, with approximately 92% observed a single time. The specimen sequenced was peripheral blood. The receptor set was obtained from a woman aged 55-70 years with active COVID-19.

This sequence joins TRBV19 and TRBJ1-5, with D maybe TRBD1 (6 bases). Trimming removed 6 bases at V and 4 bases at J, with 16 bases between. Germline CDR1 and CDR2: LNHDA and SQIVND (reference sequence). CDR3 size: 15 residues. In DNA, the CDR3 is TGTGCCAGTAGCCCAGCGGGACACTTTAATCAGCCCCAGCATTTT. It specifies CASSPAGHFNQPQHF.

The CDR3 coding sequence is TGTGCCAGCAGTGAATCCTTCACCGGGGAGCTGTTTTTT. Protein sequence: CASSESFTGELFF. This sequence joins TRBV2 and TRBJ2-2; no firm D call. Germline CDR1 SNHLY, CDR2 FYNNEI. Trimming cost V 2 bases and J 4 bases, with 5 bases left between them. The CDR3 has 13 residues.

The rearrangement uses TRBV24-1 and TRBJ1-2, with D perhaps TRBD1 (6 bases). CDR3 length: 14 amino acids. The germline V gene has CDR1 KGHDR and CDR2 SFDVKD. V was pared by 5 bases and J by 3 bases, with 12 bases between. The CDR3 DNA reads TGTGCCACCAGTGCAGGGGAGCTGTACTATGGCTACACCTTC. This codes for CATSAGELYYGYTF.

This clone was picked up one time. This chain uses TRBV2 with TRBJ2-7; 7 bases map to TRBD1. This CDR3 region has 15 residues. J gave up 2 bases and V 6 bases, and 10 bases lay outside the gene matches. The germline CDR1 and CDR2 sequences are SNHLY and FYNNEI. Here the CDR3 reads CASRPKTGPTYEQYF. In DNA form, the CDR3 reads TGTGCCAGCAGGCCAAAGACAGGGCCCACCTACGAGCAGTACTTC.

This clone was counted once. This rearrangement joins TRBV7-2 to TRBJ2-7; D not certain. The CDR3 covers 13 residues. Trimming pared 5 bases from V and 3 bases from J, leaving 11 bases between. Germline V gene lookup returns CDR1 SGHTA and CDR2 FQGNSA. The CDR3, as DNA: TGTGCCAGCAGCCTAGTCTCGGGCTACGAGCAGTACTTC. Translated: CASSLVSGYEQYF.

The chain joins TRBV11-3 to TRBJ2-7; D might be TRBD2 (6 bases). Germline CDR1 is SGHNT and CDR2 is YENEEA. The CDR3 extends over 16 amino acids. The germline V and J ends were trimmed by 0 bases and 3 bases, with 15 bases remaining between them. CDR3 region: CASSLEREGLGYEQYF. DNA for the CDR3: TGTGCCAGCAGCTTAGAACGAGAGGGACTCGGCTACGAGCAGTACTTC.

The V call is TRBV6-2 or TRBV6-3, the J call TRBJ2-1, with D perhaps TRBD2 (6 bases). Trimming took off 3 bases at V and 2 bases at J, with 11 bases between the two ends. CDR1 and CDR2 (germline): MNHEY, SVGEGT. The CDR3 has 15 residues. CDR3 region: CASSYAGPPYNEQFF. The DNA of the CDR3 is TGTGCCAGCAGTTATGCGGGACCTCCCTACAATGAGCAGTTCTTC.

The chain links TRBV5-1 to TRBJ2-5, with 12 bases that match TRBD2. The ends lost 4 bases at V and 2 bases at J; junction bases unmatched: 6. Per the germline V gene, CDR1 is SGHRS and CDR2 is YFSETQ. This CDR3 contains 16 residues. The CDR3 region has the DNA TGCGCCAGCAGCCTACCACTAGCGGGGGGACAAGAGACCCAGTACTTC. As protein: CASSLPLAGGQETQYF.

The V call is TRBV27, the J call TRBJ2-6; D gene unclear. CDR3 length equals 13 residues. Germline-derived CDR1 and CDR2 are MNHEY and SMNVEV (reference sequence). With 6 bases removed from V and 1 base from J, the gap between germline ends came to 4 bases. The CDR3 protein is CASRTSGANVLTF. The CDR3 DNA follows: TGTGCCAGCAGGACATCTGGGGCCAACGTCCTGACTTTC.

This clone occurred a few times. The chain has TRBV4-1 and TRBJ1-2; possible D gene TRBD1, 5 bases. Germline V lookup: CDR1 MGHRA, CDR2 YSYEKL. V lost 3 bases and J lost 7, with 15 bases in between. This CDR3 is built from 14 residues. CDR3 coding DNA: TGCGCCAGCAGCCACCAGGGCCCTCAGGGTGGCTACACCTTC. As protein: CASSHQGPQGGYTF.

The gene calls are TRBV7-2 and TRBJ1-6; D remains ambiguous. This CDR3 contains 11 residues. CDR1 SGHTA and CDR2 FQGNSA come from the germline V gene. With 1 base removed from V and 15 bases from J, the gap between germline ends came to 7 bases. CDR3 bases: TGTGCCAGCAGCTTAGGGGAGGTCCTCCACTTT. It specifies CASSLGEVLHF.

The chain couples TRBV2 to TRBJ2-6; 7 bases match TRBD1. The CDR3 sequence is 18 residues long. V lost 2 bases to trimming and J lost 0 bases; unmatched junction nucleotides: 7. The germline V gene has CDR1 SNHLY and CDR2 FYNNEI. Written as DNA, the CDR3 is TGTGCCAGCAGTGAACCGGGACAGAGAAGCTCTGGGGCCAACGTCCTGACTTTC. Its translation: CASSEPGQRSSGANVLTF.

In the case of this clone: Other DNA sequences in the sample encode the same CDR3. CDR3 bases: TGTGCCAGCAGTTTAGGAGGGGCCTCTGGAAACACCATATATTTT. This gives the protein CASSLGGASGNTIYF. The rearrangement uses TRBV28 and TRBJ1-3; a weak D match, TRBD1 (5 bases). Per the germline V gene, CDR1 is MDHEN and CDR2 is SYDVKM. This CDR3 has 15 amino acids. V lost 2 bases, J lost 0 bases, and 8 bases lay in between.

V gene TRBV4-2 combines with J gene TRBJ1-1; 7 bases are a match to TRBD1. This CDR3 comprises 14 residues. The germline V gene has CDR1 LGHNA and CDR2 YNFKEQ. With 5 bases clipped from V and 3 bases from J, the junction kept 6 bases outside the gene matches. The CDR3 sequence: CASSRQGEDTEAFF. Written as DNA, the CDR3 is TGTGCCAGCAGCAGACAGGGAGAGGACACTGAAGCTTTCTTT.

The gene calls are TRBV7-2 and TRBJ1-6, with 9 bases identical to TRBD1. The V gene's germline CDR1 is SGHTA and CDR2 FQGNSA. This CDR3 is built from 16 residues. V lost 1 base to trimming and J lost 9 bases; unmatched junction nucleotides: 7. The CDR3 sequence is CASSLVSGQGSSPLHF. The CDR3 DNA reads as TGTGCCAGCAGCTTAGTCTCGGGACAGGGAAGTTCACCCCTCCACTTT.

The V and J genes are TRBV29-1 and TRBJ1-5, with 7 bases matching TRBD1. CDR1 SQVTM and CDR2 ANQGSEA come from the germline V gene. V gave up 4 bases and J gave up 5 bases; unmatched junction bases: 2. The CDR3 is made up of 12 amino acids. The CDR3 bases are TGCAGCGTTGTAACAGGGGATCAGCCCCAGCATTTT. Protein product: CSVVTGDQPQHF.

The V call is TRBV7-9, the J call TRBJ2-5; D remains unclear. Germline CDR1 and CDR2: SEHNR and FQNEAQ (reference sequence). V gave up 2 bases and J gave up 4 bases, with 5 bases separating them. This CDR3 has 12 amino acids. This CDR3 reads CASSLSGETQYF. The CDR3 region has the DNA TGTGCCAGCAGCTTATCCGGAGAGACCCAGTACTTC.

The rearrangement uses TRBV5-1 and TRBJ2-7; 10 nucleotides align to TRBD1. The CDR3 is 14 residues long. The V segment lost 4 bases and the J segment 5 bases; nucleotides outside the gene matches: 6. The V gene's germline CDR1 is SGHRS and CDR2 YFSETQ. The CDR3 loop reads CASSRSGQGDEQYF. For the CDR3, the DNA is TGCGCCAGCAGCCGATCCGGACAGGGGGACGAGCAGTACTTC.